The clone carrying this T cell receptor beta chain was found once. These data originate in a study of T cell responses to AZD1222 COVID-19 vaccine. Clones were read by immunoSEQ multiplex PCR, and TCRdb kept only the in-frame ones, dropping some. Found here are more than 85,000 clones, about 81% of them singletons; the top ten hold 4% to 6%. Germline V lookup: CDR1 MDHEN, CDR2 SYDVKM. The CDR3 has 12 residues. The ends were cut back, 5 bases at V and 13 bases at J, with 14 bases in the middle. This receptor was taken from an adult in good health. Material: peripheral blood, obtained on day 0 of AZD1222 vaccination. This sequence joins TRBV28 and TRBJ1-4; D is perhaps TRBD1 (5 bases). CDR3 in amino acids: CASSQEGRTLFF. CDR3 nucleotide sequence: TGTGCCAGCAGTCAGGAGGGGAGGACACTGTTTTTT. The full variable domain, rest sourced from reference TRBV28 and TRBJ1-4, is DVKVTQSSRYLVKRTGEKVFLECVQDMDHENMFWYRQDPGLGLRLIYFSYDVKMKEKGDIPEGYSVSREKKERFSLILESASTNQTSMYLCASSQEGRTLFFGSGTQLSVL.